This TCR beta chain originates from a study of beta chain features in type 1 diabetes. The study's findings and limits: Any HLA type influence on TCRB rearrangement was left unresolved here. TCRB CDR3s from Type 1 diabetes patients were moderately but significantly shorter in all four CD4+ subsets.

V lost 0 bases, J lost 5 bases, and 1 base stayed unmatched. Germline V gives CDR1 GTSNPN, CDR2 SVGIG (reference sequence). CDR3 length: 12 amino acids. Expressed TCRB transcripts got sequenced, as all isolated RNA was reverse transcribed. Assay used: immunoSEQ multiplex PCR; TCRdb lists only in-frame clones, some missing. The profile shows about 240,000 clones, 14% of them singletons. This clone was seen only a few times. Its antigen remains unidentified. Per donor, one heparinised blood draw averaged approximately 120 mL. This TCR came from a young man with type 1 diabetes. The sequencing sample was made of naive CD4+ T cells from blood. This chain connects TRBV30 to TRBJ2-7; 7 positions agree with TRBD1. CDR3 nucleotide sequence: TGTGCCTGGAGTGTCACAGGGGACGAGCAGTACTTC. Its protein is CAWSVTGDEQYF.